The next 26 T cell receptor beta chains were all read from a single sample in a study of T cell responses to AZD1222 COVID-19 vaccine (dated by TCRdb to 2020 to 2023). The time point label, read with the paper, signifies: baseline before first vaccination. The library was produced with the immunoSEQ multiplex PCR assay. TCRdb holds this immuneACCESS table with in-frame rearrangements only. Some clones are missing; in checked studies, unresolved V genes explain under half, and the rest has no known cause. This sample holds about 130,000 clones; about 90% were observed only once. The top ten constitute about 1.6% of the sample. Specimen: peripheral blood, collected on day 0 of AZD1222 vaccination. The receptors were gathered from an adult in good health.

This chain joins TRBV3-1 (or the pseudogene TRBV3-2) and TRBJ1-2; a possible D gene is TRBD1 (5 bases). The V end lost 1 base, the J end lost 12 bases, and 12 bases lay between the germline ends. This CDR3 comprises 12 residues. Per germline, CDR1 LGHDT and CDR2 YNNKEL (reference sequence). CDR3: CASSQGQLGNTF. The CDR3 coding sequence is TGTGCCAGCAGCCAAGGACAGCTCGGGAACACCTTC.

The V and J genes are TRBV28 and TRBJ2-7, with D tentatively TRBD1 or TRBD2 (5 bases each). The CDR3 contains 16 residues. Deletions cut 4 bases from V and 3 bases from J, with 19 bases between. Germline V lookup: CDR1 MDHEN, CDR2 SYDVKM. CDR3 sequence (DNA): TGTGCCAGCAGTTATCTACCCGGGACCGGTATCTACGAGCAGTACTTC. As protein: CASSYLPGTGIYEQYF.

J is TRBJ1-1 and V is TRBV7-9; TRBD1 is a possible D gene (5 bases). Germline V CDR1 and CDR2: SEHNR, FQNEAQ (reference sequence). Trimming took 5 bases from V and 0 from J, leaving 10 bases between them. The CDR3 sequence is 14 residues long. In DNA form, the CDR3 reads TGTGCCAGCAGCCCGGCGGGACTGAACACTGAAGCTTTCTTT. Its translation: CASSPAGLNTEAFF.

The V and J genes are TRBV5-6 and TRBJ2-1; 14 nucleotides line up with TRBD2. The V segment lost 0 bases and the J segment 6 bases; nucleotides outside the gene matches: 2. Germline CDR1 reads SGHDT; CDR2 reads YYEEEE. The CDR3 has 16 residues. The CDR3 reads CASSLGLAGGANEQFF. The DNA for the CDR3 is TGTGCCAGCAGCTTGGGACTAGCGGGAGGGGCCAATGAGCAGTTCTTC.

CDR3 loop: CASSRDKRKLFF. CDR3 sequence (DNA): TGTGCCAGCAGTCGGGACAAACGAAAACTGTTTTTT. The rearrangement joins TRBV6-5 to TRBJ1-4; D might be TRBD1 (6 bases). Trimming removed 5 bases at V and 10 bases at J, with 11 bases between. Germline V lookup: CDR1 MNHEY, CDR2 SVGAGI. CDR3 size: 12 residues.

The V and J genes are TRBV9 and TRBJ1-3; TRBD1 matches at 10 bases. Unmatched junction bases numbered 2, after V lost 3 bases and J lost 2 bases. The CDR3 runs to 15 residues. CDR1 is SGDLS and CDR2 is YYNGEE in the germline V gene. As DNA, the CDR3 is TGTGCCAGCAGCGGTGGACAGGGGGCTGGAAACACCATATATTTT. The encoded protein is CASSGGQGAGNTIYF.

The chain couples TRBV28 to TRBJ1-2, with TRBD1 as a possible D gene (5 bases). Germline V CDR1 and CDR2: MDHEN, SYDVKM. The germline V and J ends were trimmed by 5 bases and 8 bases, with 21 bases remaining between them. CDR3 length: 15 residues. CDR3 bases: TGTGCCAGCAGTAGTTCCGGTCAGGGCCCGTTCGGCTACACCTTC. Protein: CASSSSGQGPFGYTF.

This chain links TRBV11-3 with TRBJ2-1; D is uncertain. V dropped 1 base and J dropped 3 bases, with 13 bases sitting between them. Germline V gives CDR1 SGHNT, CDR2 YENEEA. The CDR3 extends over 16 amino acids. The CDR3 protein is CASSLVGNPDYNEQFF. The DNA for the CDR3 is TGTGCCAGCAGCTTAGTAGGTAATCCGGACTACAATGAGCAGTTCTTC.

The J gene is TRBJ1-1, the V gene TRBV7-3, with D uncertain. Germline V lookup: CDR1 SGHTA, CDR2 FQGTGA. V was shortened by 6 bases and J by 3 bases, with 14 bases between the two germline ends. CDR3 length: 14 amino acids. The CDR3 reads CASRIRDGDTEAFF. For the CDR3, the DNA is TGTGCCAGCAGAATCAGAGATGGGGACACTGAAGCTTTCTTT.

A note on this clone: This same CDR3 is encoded by further DNA sequences in the sample. The V and J genes are TRBV6-4 and TRBJ2-1; 11 bases fit TRBD2. J gave up 6 bases and V 0 bases, and 1 base lay outside the gene matches. This CDR3 has 15 amino acids. Germline CDR1 MRHNA, CDR2 SNTAGT. The CDR3 coding sequence is TGTGCCAGCAGTGACTCTACTAGCGGGAGCAATGAGCAGTTCTTC. It encodes CASSDSTSGSNEQFF.

The gene calls are TRBV19 and TRBJ1-1; possibly TRBD1 for D (5 bases). The CDR3 totals 14 residues. V lost 7 bases and J lost 6, with 18 bases in between. Germline loops: CDR1 LNHDA, CDR2 SQIVND (reference sequence). CDR3 bases: TGTGCCAGTAACCGGCAGGGATTGGGCGCTGAAGCTTTCTTT. The encoded protein is CASNRQGLGAEAFF.

This chain joins TRBV5-4 and TRBJ2-1; unclear D gene. The CDR3 spans 12 residues. The germline V gene has CDR1 SGHNT and CDR2 YYREEE (reference sequence). The V end lost 0 bases, the J end lost 15 bases, and 13 bases lay between the germline ends. The CDR3 region has the DNA TGTGCCAGCAGCTTGGATCTTGGAGTCTCGTTCTTC. Protein: CASSLDLGVSFF.

The rearrangement uses TRBV11-1 and TRBJ1-2; D remains unclear. Trimming shortened V by 0 bases and J by 4 bases, and 6 bases separated the two germline ends. CDR1 and CDR2 (germline): SGHAT, FQDESV (reference sequence). The CDR3 contains 13 residues. The CDR3, as DNA: TGTGCCAGCAGCTTAGCGGGGAGCTATGGCTACACCTTC. Protein sequence: CASSLAGSYGYTF.

This clone showed up just a few times. CDR3 region: CASSPTGSSSYNEQFF. CDR3 coding DNA: TGCGCCAGCTCTCCTACAGGGTCGAGCTCCTACAATGAGCAGTTCTTC. This chain joins TRBV5-1 and TRBJ2-1, with D possibly matching TRBD1 (6 bases). From germline, CDR1 is SGHRS and CDR2 YFSETQ. V was pared by 7 bases and J by 0 bases, with 17 bases between. The CDR3 extends over 16 amino acids.

This chain joins TRBV28 and TRBJ1-5; TRBD1 is a possible D gene (6 bases). CDR3 length equals 20 residues. V lost 0 bases and J 4 bases, leaving 25 bases between the germline ends. Germline V gene data show CDR1 as MDHEN and CDR2 as SYDVKM. The CDR3 coding sequence is TGTGCCAGCAGTTTATGGGTCTGGCGTGGGGGCGGCGGATTTAATCAGCCCCAGCATTTT. It codes for CASSLWVWRGGGGFNQPQHF.

V and J are TRBV10-1 and TRBJ2-1; either TRBD1 or TRBD2 may supply D (6 bases each). Trimming pared 0 bases from V and 10 bases from J, leaving 13 bases between. This CDR3 spans 14 amino acids. The V gene's germline CDR1 is WNHNN and CDR2 SYGVQD (reference sequence). The CDR3 loop is CASSESSGGLEQFF. CDR3 nucleotide sequence: TGCGCCAGCAGTGAGTCCTCCGGGGGCTTGGAGCAGTTCTTC.

This sequence joins TRBV4-1 and TRBJ1-6, with D perhaps matching TRBD1 (6 bases). The CDR3 is 16 amino acids. Deletions cut 1 base from V and 7 bases from J, with 14 bases between. Per the germline V gene, CDR1 is MGHRA and CDR2 is YSYEKL. The CDR3 bases are TGCGCCAGCAGCCAAGGCCAGGGGAACGGGAATTCACCCCTCCACTTT. It translates to CASSQGQGNGNSPLHF.

V is TRBV9 and J is TRBJ2-2, with 7 bases that match TRBD2. The CDR3 has 15 amino acids. With 2 bases clipped from V and 5 bases from J, the junction kept 6 bases outside the gene matches. The germline gives CDR1 SGDLS, CDR2 YYNGEE. This CDR3 reads CASSVWGAGTGELFF. In nucleotides, the CDR3 is TGTGCCAGCAGCGTCTGGGGAGCGGGAACCGGGGAGCTGTTTTTT.

The chain has TRBV29-1 and TRBJ2-7, with D uncertain. The length of the CDR3 is 12 residues. CDR1 is SQVTM and CDR2 is ANQGSEA in the germline V gene. V lost 0 bases, J lost 0 bases, and 3 bases lay in between. The CDR3 coding sequence is TGCAGCGTTGAAGAGGCCTCCTACGAGCAGTACTTC. This sequence encodes CSVEEASYEQYF.

The chain has TRBV7-8 and TRBJ2-3, with 7 bases aligning to TRBD1. This CDR3 is built from 16 residues. The V gene's germline CDR1 is SGHVS and CDR2 FQNEAQ. With 3 bases clipped from V and 2 bases from J, the junction kept 8 bases outside the gene matches. The CDR3 region is CASSFPLTGITDTQYF. The CDR3 nucleotides read TGTGCCAGCAGCTTTCCCCTGACAGGGATCACAGATACGCAGTATTTT.

This rearrangement joins TRBV9 to TRBJ1-1; D remains unclear. The germline gives CDR1 SGDLS, CDR2 YYNGEE. CDR3 length: 14 residues. V was cut by 4 bases and J by 3 bases, with 13 bases left in between. CDR3 nucleotides: TGTGCCAGCAGCCCTCGGACGGGATACACTGAAGCTTTCTTT. This translates into CASSPRTGYTEAFF. Variable domain in full (rest from reference TRBV9 and TRBJ1-1): DSGVTQTPKHLITATGQRVTLRCSPRSGDLSVYWYQQSLDQGLQFLIQYYNGEERAKGNILERFSAQQFPDLHSELNLSSLELGDSALYFCASSPRTGYTEAFFGQGTRLTVV.

V gene TRBV28 combines with J gene TRBJ1-5; D gene unclear. V gave up 4 bases and J gave up 0 bases, with 7 bases separating them. The CDR3 length is 14 residues. The germline CDR1 and CDR2 sequences are MDHEN and SYDVKM. Here the CDR3 reads CASSSRYSNQPQHF. The CDR3 region has the DNA TGTGCCAGCAGTTCCCGGTATAGCAATCAGCCCCAGCATTTT.

In this sample, this clone turned up once. The rearrangement joins TRBV6-2 or TRBV6-3 to TRBJ1-2; no definite D call. The germline CDR1 and CDR2 sequences are MNHEY and SVGEGT. This CDR3 is built from 12 residues. V lost 5 bases, J lost 0 bases, and 4 bases lay in between. DNA of the CDR3: TGTGCCAGCAGTGGAGCTAACTATGGCTACACCTTC. It translates to CASSGANYGYTF.

This clone is a singleton in its sample. The rearrangement links TRBV28 to TRBJ1-1, with D possibly being TRBD1 (6 bases). V was shortened by 4 bases and J by 11 bases, with 23 bases between the two germline ends. The CDR3 is made up of 15 amino acids. Germline V gene data show CDR1 as MDHEN and CDR2 as SYDVKM. The CDR3 nucleotides are TGTGCCAGCAGTTCCCCCTCGGGGGGGGCGGGTAGTGCTTTCTTT. It yields the protein CASSSPSGGAGSAFF.

The chain employs TRBV5-6 and TRBJ1-2; D possibly corresponds to TRBD1 (6 bases). V lost 5 bases to trimming and J lost 4 bases, with 18 bases between them. The CDR3 runs to 15 residues. Per germline, CDR1 SGHDT and CDR2 YYEEEE. In nucleotides, the CDR3 is TGTGCCAGCAGTTGGTGGGGGGCGGTCCGCTATGGCTACACCTTC. It encodes CASSWWGAVRYGYTF. The variable domain in full, completed from reference TRBV5-6 and TRBJ1-2, reads DAGVTQSPTHLIKTRGQQVTLRCSPKSGHDTVSWYQQALGQGPQFIFQYYEEEERQRGNFPDRFSGHQFPNYSSELNVNALLLGDSALYLCASSWWGAVRYGYTFGSGTRLTVV.

The chain joins TRBV2 to TRBJ1-4; possibly TRBD1 for D (6 bases). Germline CDR1 SNHLY, CDR2 FYNNEI. The CDR3 spans 15 residues. Trimming took off 6 bases at V and 5 bases at J, with 16 bases between the two ends. CDR3 residues: CASSLGGRVNEKLFF. CDR3 in DNA: TGTGCCAGCAGCCTTGGGGGCCGGGTAAATGAAAAACTGTTTTTT.